The clone carrying this T cell receptor (beta chain) was detected a few times. Time point reported: newly diagnosed GD, antithyroid drugs for less than 3 months. PBMCs were the source of the RNA used for TCR sequencing. CDR3 length: 15 residues. V was clipped by 10 bases and J by 2 bases; unmatched bases: 9. Germline V CDR1 and CDR2: ENHRY, SYGVKD. These data originate in a study of regulatory T cells in long-lasting Graves disease. Libraries of TCR beta came from iRepertoire HTBI primers plus Arm-PCR of CDR3 regions. Each CDR3 protein gets one entry after TCRdb re-called the multiplex PCR reads with MiXCR. This sample yields approximately 350,000 distinct CDR3 sequences, of which around 17% are seen a single time; 25% to 30% belongs to the top ten. This sample also appeared in a second study, on T cells in Graves' hyperthyroidism and ophthalmopathy. Per that study: Pregnant or lactating patients were excluded, as were those with uncontrolled infection or other autoimmune disease. RT-PCR in the first round (using the HTBI primer set) targeted the TCR CDR3.

The sequence was collected from a man in his forties with Graves disease. The chain has TRBV10-3 and TRBJ2-2; 8 nucleotides align to TRBD2. Material: peripheral blood mononuclear cells (PBMCs), obtained at new diagnosis, from a patient treated with antithyroid drugs. This CDR3 reads CASRIAGFNTGELFF. CDR3 sequence (DNA): TGTGCCAGCAGAATAGCGGGGTTCAACACCGGGGAGCTGTTTTTT.